This record concerns one T cell receptor beta chain sequence. Antigen unknown. The source of the sample is a study of response to subunit inactivated influenza vaccine. Study-wide results and caveats: New T cells are recruited in small numbers by each seasonal influenza vaccination, according to the authors' suggestion.

Germline V CDR1 and CDR2: MGHRA, YSYEKL. The CDR3 extends over 14 amino acids. Trimming took 3 bases from V and 3 from J; bases not matched to a gene: 3. MiXCR was run by TCRdb on the RT-PCR reads, yielding one entry per CDR3 protein. Among fewer than 350,000 distinct CDR3 sequences, about a fifth were seen once, and the ten largest hold 10%. This receptor was taken from a man between 50 and 75 years old who received an inactivated influenza vaccine. The sample was PBMCs from blood, taken about 20 months after vaccination. This chain connects TRBV4-1 to TRBJ1-2; 8 bases fit TRBD1. The CDR3: CASSQAQGDYGYTF. The CDR3 DNA sequence: TGCGCCAGCAGCCAGGCACAGGGGGACTATGGCTACACCTTC.